This TCR beta chain originates from a study of monozygotic twins with inflammatory bowel disease. From its re-call of the 5' RACE reads, TCRdb lists each CDR3 protein once, without DNA. Recorded for this sample: over 150,000 distinct CDR3 sequences. Per germline, CDR1 SGDLS and CDR2 YYNGEE. This CDR3 is 15 amino acids long. Sequences were obtained from blood. This clonotype originated in a human donor with ulcerative colitis or Crohn's disease, or a healthy co-twin of an affected twin (not recorded which). The chain carries TRBV9 and TRBJ2-3; TCRdb reports TRBD2, a call that lacks DNA to check it against. The CDR3: CASSIEVAGEDTQYF.